This T cell receptor (beta chain) stems from a study of blood T cell repertoires in COVID-19. Study-level information: The United States, Italy and Spain were the sources of the acute and convalescent COVID-19 samples. The cDNA or gDNA used as material had been derived from T cells, B-cell-depleted T cells, or PBMCs.

In the original processing: Cell counts per sample came from amplifying reference gene primers. Libraries were prepared by immunoSEQ multiplex PCR; TCRdb keeps only in-frame clonotypes and omits some of them. D and trimming come from the DNA, and the V and J calls and clone size come from that table. Here the sample spans roughly 100,000 clones, about 86% being singletons. The V end lost 7 bases, the J end lost 1 base, and 16 bases lay between the germline ends. There are 15 residues in the CDR3. CDR1 is MNHEY and CDR2 is SVGAGI in the germline V gene. The sequence was obtained from a man aged 50 or older with COVID-19, enrolled during active disease. The V gene is TRBV6-5, the J gene TRBJ1-2; D is perhaps TRBD1 (6 bases). The sequencing input was peripheral blood. CDR3 in DNA: TGTGCCAGCATCACAGGGCGCGGGTTTAACTATGGCTACACCTTC. Translating it yields CASITGRGFNYGYTF.